Below, one T cell receptor beta chain is given with its context. These data originate in a study of blood T cell repertoires in COVID-19. Measured with immunoSEQ multiplex PCR; TCRdb has only the in-frame clones, and not every one. The sample records about 240,000 clones, around 85% being singletons. V was pared by 0 bases and J by 0 bases, with 3 bases of the junction left unmatched. The CDR3 has 16 amino acids. Germline V CDR1 and CDR2: LGHDT, YNNKEL (reference sequence). The chain has TRBV3-1 (or the pseudogene TRBV3-2) and TRBJ2-3; 7 bases align to TRBD2. This sequence originates from a man aged 45-65 years with COVID-19, enrolled during active disease. The sequenced sample consisted of peripheral blood. DNA of the CDR3: TGTGCCAGCAGCCAAGATCTAGCGGCTAGCACAGATACGCAGTATTTT. Its translation is CASSQDLAASTDTQYF.